Below, 26 T cell receptor beta chains from the same sample are listed, as sequenced in a study of cytomegalovirus exposure and HLA in healthy donors. The PCR contained 60 Vbeta and 13 Jbeta primers. Data came from immunoSEQ multiplex PCR; TCRdb stores just in-frame clones and leaves some out. The sample has around 130,000 clones; 65% to 75% are singletons. The sample consisted of PBMCs. The receptors come from a man in his forties in good health and CMV-seropositive.

V and J are TRBV9 and TRBJ2-2, with 11 bases aligning to TRBD2. V trimming: 5 bases; J trimming: 7 bases; junction bases outside the gene matches: 7. The CDR3 spans 15 residues. CDR1 is SGDLS and CDR2 is YYNGEE in the germline V gene. The CDR3 DNA sequence: TGTGCCAGCAGACCGGGACTAGCGGAGAGCGGGGAGCTGTTTTTT. Translation: CASRPGLAESGELFF.

The chain combines TRBV28 with TRBJ2-3, with D perhaps matching TRBD2 (6 bases). This CDR3 region has 14 residues. Between the trimmed V and J ends, which lost 3 bases and 0 bases, there was a span of 7 bases. Looked up from germline, CDR1 is MDHEN and CDR2 is SYDVKM. In DNA, the CDR3 is TGTGCCAGCAGTTTCGGGGGAAGCACAGATACGCAGTATTTT. This codes for CASSFGGSTDTQYF. The full variable domain, completed using reference TRBV28 and TRBJ2-3, is DVKVTQSSRYLVKRTGEKVFLECVQDMDHENMFWYRQDPGLGLRLIYFSYDVKMKEKGDIPEGYSVSREKKERFSLILESASTNQTSMYLCASSFGGSTDTQYFGPGTRLTVL.

The chain is built from TRBV7-8 and TRBJ2-5; 7 bases are a match to TRBD1. V lost 5 bases and J lost 11; bases outside the gene matches: 8. The CDR3 runs 12 residues. Germline CDR1 is SGHVS and CDR2 is FQNEAQ. In DNA form, the CDR3 reads TGTGCCAGCAGCCTGGGACAGAGGATACAGTACTTC. Translated: CASSLGQRIQYF.

The chain joins TRBV5-6 to TRBJ1-5; possibly TRBD1 for D (6 bases). The V gene's germline CDR1 is SGHDT and CDR2 YYEEEE. Trimming took 2 bases from V and 2 from J, leaving 23 bases between them. The length of the CDR3 is 19 residues. The CDR3 DNA sequence: TGTGCCAGCAGCTTATGGGGAAGACAGGCCCGAGAGGGCAATCAGCCCCAGCATTTT. This gives the protein CASSLWGRQAREGNQPQHF.

This sequence joins TRBV18 and TRBJ1-3, with D tentatively TRBD1 (5 bases). V was trimmed by 3 bases and J by 0 bases, leaving 18 bases between them. CDR3 length equals 18 residues. In germline, CDR1 is KGHSH, CDR2 LQKENI. DNA for the CDR3: TGTGCCAGCTCACCGACGAAAATGCCAGGGAACTCTGGAAACACCATATATTTT. It encodes CASSPTKMPGNSGNTIYF.

The V call is TRBV28, the J call TRBJ1-2, with 8 bases fitting TRBD1. This CDR3 region has 17 residues. The V gene's germline CDR1 is MDHEN and CDR2 SYDVKM. V shed 2 bases and J 2 bases; nucleotides not matched to a gene: 10. Written as DNA, the CDR3 is TGTGCCAGCAGTTTAGAGGGCCGGGACAGGCAGAACTATGGCTACACCTTC. As protein: CASSLEGRDRQNYGYTF.

V and J are TRBV5-1 and TRBJ2-7; 8 bases map to TRBD1. V was pared by 5 bases and J by 6 bases, with 10 bases of the junction left unmatched. The CDR3 covers 14 residues. From germline, CDR1 is SGHRS and CDR2 YFSETQ. CDR3 nucleotide sequence: TGCGCCAGCAGTCCCCTCACAGGGGGTGGCGAGCAGTACTTC. Translation: CASSPLTGGGEQYF.

This chain uses TRBV28 with TRBJ2-2; D not resolved. Germline CDR1 and CDR2: MDHEN and SYDVKM. Trimming removed 4 bases from V and 3 bases from J, with 3 bases in between. The CDR3 spans 12 residues. CDR3 in DNA: TGTGCCAGCAGTTCCTACACCGGGGAGCTGTTTTTT. Translated: CASSSYTGELFF. Full variable domain (remainder filled in from reference TRBV28 and TRBJ2-2): DVKVTQSSRYLVKRTGEKVFLECVQDMDHENMFWYRQDPGLGLRLIYFSYDVKMKEKGDIPEGYSVSREKKERFSLILESASTNQTSMYLCASSSYTGELFFGEGSRLTVL.

The genes are TRBV27 and TRBJ1-6; D remains unclear. CDR3 length equals 14 residues. Germline loops: CDR1 MNHEY, CDR2 SMNVEV (reference sequence). The V and J ends lost 3 bases and 9 bases respectively, with 12 bases between them. The CDR3 region has the DNA TGTGCCAGCAGTTTCGGTAGTTCGGGTTCACCCCTCCACTTT. Residues: CASSFGSSGSPLHF.

This clone has more than one count but fewer than ten. This chain connects TRBV7-9 to TRBJ1-1; no firm D call. Germline V gene lookup returns CDR1 SEHNR and CDR2 FQNEAQ (reference sequence). The V and J ends lost 3 bases and 6 bases respectively, with 14 bases between them. The CDR3 covers 14 residues. CDR3 sequence reads: CASSLYIGRSEAFF. The DNA of the CDR3 is TGTGCCAGCAGCTTGTATATAGGGAGATCTGAAGCTTTCTTT.

The chain recombines TRBV19 with TRBJ1-4, with 9 nucleotides matching TRBD1. V trimming: 6 bases; J trimming: 5 bases; junction bases outside the gene matches: 16. This CDR3 spans 18 amino acids. The germline V gene has CDR1 LNHDA and CDR2 SQIVND (reference sequence). The CDR3 protein is CASRPGTGRGGGNEKLFF. The CDR3 region has the DNA TGTGCCAGTAGGCCGGGGACAGGGAGAGGAGGAGGGAATGAAAAACTGTTTTTT.

The V call is TRBV6-6, the J call TRBJ1-2; D remains ambiguous. V dropped 7 bases and J dropped 6 bases, with 15 bases sitting between them. There are 13 residues in the CDR3. Germline assignment: CDR1 MNHNY and CDR2 SVGAGI (reference sequence). The CDR3 sequence is CASTSSVSDGYTF. CDR3 in DNA: TGTGCCAGCACCTCATCGGTGAGTGATGGCTACACCTTC.

This clone was seen only a few times. The chain joins TRBV27 to TRBJ1-1; D might be TRBD1 (5 bases). V was shortened by 2 bases and J by 0 bases, with 10 bases between the two germline ends. The CDR3 loop spans 15 amino acids. Germline CDR1 MNHEY, CDR2 SMNVEV (reference sequence). CDR3 nucleotide sequence: TGTGCCAGCAGTTTACAGGGATCCATGAACACTGAAGCTTTCTTT. Protein product: CASSLQGSMNTEAFF.

The rearrangement links TRBV5-4 to TRBJ1-2; TRBD1 agrees at 9 bases. Germline assignment: CDR1 SGHNT and CDR2 YYREEE (reference sequence). V shed 3 bases and J 6 bases; nucleotides not matched to a gene: 3. This CDR3 contains 13 residues. The CDR3, as DNA: TGTGCCAGCAGCTACAGGGGGCCCAATGGCTACACCTTC. Protein: CASSYRGPNGYTF.

The rearrangement uses TRBV10-2 and TRBJ2-2, with 9 bases aligning to TRBD1. With V trimmed by 7 bases and J by 4 bases, 4 bases remained unmatched. Germline V gene lookup returns CDR1 WSHSY and CDR2 SAAADI. The CDR3 extends over 14 amino acids. The CDR3 nucleotides read TGCGCCAGCACGGGACAGGGAGTCACCGGGGAGCTGTTTTTT. Its translation: CASTGQGVTGELFF.

This clone was seen only a few times. The rearrangement uses TRBV5-6 and TRBJ1-6; 10 bases match TRBD1. The V segment lost 4 bases and the J segment 10 bases; nucleotides outside the gene matches: 14. The germline V gene has CDR1 SGHDT and CDR2 YYEEEE. The CDR3 consists of 17 residues. The CDR3 loop reads CASSPYRGGTGVSPLHF. The CDR3 nucleotides read TGTGCCAGCAGCCCATATAGGGGGGGGACAGGGGTGTCACCCCTCCACTTT. The variable domain in full, with the rest retrieved from reference TRBV5-6 and TRBJ1-6, is DAGVTQSPTHLIKTRGQQVTLRCSPKSGHDTVSWYQQALGQGPQFIFQYYEEEERQRGNFPDRFSGHQFPNYSSELNVNALLLGDSALYLCASSPYRGGTGVSPLHFGNGTRLTVT.

This chain connects TRBV5-4 to TRBJ2-3, with 9 bases lining up with TRBD2. This CDR3 is built from 15 residues. Germline V CDR1 and CDR2: SGHNT, YYREEE (reference sequence). The V gene end was trimmed by 1 base and the J gene end by 0 bases; junction bases not matched to a gene: 0. CDR3 DNA: TGTGCCAGCAGCTTGACTAGCGGGAGCACAGATACGCAGTATTTT. Translating it yields CASSLTSGSTDTQYF. Looking up the rest from reference TRBV5-4 and TRBJ2-3 gives the full variable domain: ETGVTQSPTHLIKTRGQQVTLRCSSQSGHNTVSWYQQALGQGPQFIFQYYREEENGRGNFPPRFSGLQFPNYSSELNVNALELDDSALYLCASSLTSGSTDTQYFGPGTRLTVL.

V gene TRBV7-2 combines with J gene TRBJ1-5; unclear D gene. Germline assignment: CDR1 SGHTA and CDR2 FQGNSA. V was cut by 5 bases and J by 2 bases, with 10 bases left in between. This CDR3 is 14 amino acids long. The CDR3 region is CASSQTNGNQPQHF. CDR3 nucleotide sequence: TGTGCCAGCAGCCAAACTAACGGCAATCAGCCCCAGCATTTT.

The chain combines TRBV5-1 with TRBJ1-1; no reliable D call. Germline V CDR1 and CDR2: SGHRS, YFSETQ. There are 14 residues in the CDR3. The V end lost 1 base, the J end lost 6 bases, and 13 bases lay between the germline ends. CDR3 residues: CASSLIRPEAEAFF. The CDR3 nucleotides read TGCGCCAGCAGCTTGATACGGCCGGAGGCTGAAGCTTTCTTT. The variable domain in full, with the rest retrieved from reference TRBV5-1 and TRBJ1-1, is KAGVTQTPRYLIKTRGQQVTLSCSPISGHRSVSWYQQTPGQGLQFLFEYFSETQRNKGNFPGRFSGRQFSNSRSEMNVSTLELGDSALYLCASSLIRPEAEAFFGQGTRLTVV.

In this sample, this clone turned up a few times. This rearrangement joins TRBV7-9 to TRBJ2-3; a weak D match, TRBD2 (6 bases). The V and J ends lost 8 bases and 0 bases respectively, with 18 bases between them. The CDR3 is 16 residues long. CDR1 SEHNR and CDR2 FQNEAQ come from the germline V gene (reference sequence). The CDR3 loop is CASRGNSGYSTDTQYF. The CDR3 nucleotides read TGTGCCAGCCGGGGGAATAGCGGATATAGCACAGATACGCAGTATTTT.

The chain couples TRBV6-1 to TRBJ2-7, with unresolved D. The CDR3 is 14 amino acids. V shed 4 bases and J shed 0 bases, with 10 bases lying between them. CDR1 and CDR2 (germline): MNHNS, SASEGT. Here the CDR3 DNA reads TGTGCCAGCAGTGTCCGAGAGCACTCCTACGAGCAGTACTTC. It translates to CASSVREHSYEQYF.

The genes are TRBV4-1 and TRBJ1-6, with 7 bases identical to TRBD1. V lost 1 base and J lost 7; bases outside the gene matches: 7. The CDR3 extends over 16 amino acids. Germline CDR1 and CDR2: MGHRA and YSYEKL. The CDR3 DNA follows: TGCGCCAGCAGCCAAGGGCAGGACAGGTACAATTCACCCCTCCACTTT. Its translation: CASSQGQDRYNSPLHF.

This clone appeared a single time. This chain links TRBV7-8 with TRBJ1-3; TRBD1 matches 10 bases. The CDR3 runs to 16 residues. V was clipped by 1 base and J by 2 bases; unmatched bases: 2. The V gene's germline CDR1 is SGHVS and CDR2 FQNEAQ. CDR3 DNA: TGTGCCAGCAGCTTAGAAGGGACAGGGGCTGGAAACACCATATATTTT. Translation gives CASSLEGTGAGNTIYF.

The chain has TRBV5-4 and TRBJ1-6; TRBD1 matches 8 bases. Germline V gives CDR1 SGHNT, CDR2 YYREEE (reference sequence). This CDR3 has 15 amino acids. Trimming cost V 0 bases and J 11 bases; bases outside gene matches: 7. CDR3 in DNA: TGTGCCAGCAGCTTGGATCTAACAGGGGGTACACCCCTCCACTTT. Amino acids: CASSLDLTGGTPLHF.

This chain joins TRBV28 and TRBJ1-1, with TRBD1 matching over 10 bases. The CDR3 is 14 residues long. The V gene end was trimmed by 1 base and the J gene end by 10 bases; junction bases not matched to a gene: 6. CDR1 is MDHEN and CDR2 is SYDVKM in the germline V gene. In nucleotides, the CDR3 is TGTGCCAGCAGTTTATCCGGGACAGGGGTCCGAGCTTTCTTT. It yields the protein CASSLSGTGVRAFF.

The chain carries TRBV4-1 and TRBJ2-5; TRBD2 might be the D (7 bases). With 1 base removed from V and 9 bases from J, the gap between germline ends came to 15 bases. CDR1 is MGHRA, CDR2 YSYEKL, per germline. CDR3 length: 14 residues. The CDR3 is CASSQGGGEEAQYF. The CDR3 DNA reads as TGCGCCAGCAGCCAAGGAGGGGGGGAGGAGGCCCAGTACTTC.